Listed below are T cell receptor beta chains from one sample, sequenced in a study of T cell responses to AZD1222 COVID-19 vaccine. TCRdb keeps only in-frame clones here, not all; method: immunoSEQ multiplex PCR. The sample holds 150,000 to 200,000 clones, 88% seen once. This sample comprised peripheral blood, obtained 28 days after the second AZD1222 dose. The receptors shown here come from an adult who received the AZD1222 COVID-19 vaccine. The CDR3 runs from the conserved cysteine through the conserved F or W. A D gene is named only where the DNA matches it firmly. Clone size, where shown, is once, few, many, or a class for clones that have expanded.

v_call	j_call	d_call	clone_size	cdr3_aa
TRBV28	TRBJ2-2	.	.	CASSPGWGNTGELFF
TRBV2	TRBJ1-4	TRBD1	.	CASKGQEPREKLFF
TRBV19	TRBJ1-5	.	few	CASSGQLINQPQHF
TRBV7-2	TRBJ1-2	.	.	CASSLVGYYGYTF
TRBV7-2	TRBJ2-1	TRBD2	.	CASSPLAGGGNNEQFF
TRBV15	TRBJ2-1	.	.	CATTNPGVGGEQFF
TRBV27	TRBJ1-1	.	.	CASSGPGGTEAFF
TRBV6-2/TRBV6-3	TRBJ2-3	TRBD2	few	CASSRTSGSTDTQYF
TRBV21-1	TRBJ1-4	.	.	CATPFESLEGGGHDKKKLFF
TRBV7-9	TRBJ2-3	TRBD2	.	CASSPLAGGSTDTQYF
TRBV4-1	TRBJ2-4	TRBD2	.	CASSQVGGGDIQYF
TRBV7-3	TRBJ1-1	TRBD1	.	CASSAGTGYGTEAFF
TRBV2	TRBJ2-1	TRBD2	.	CASMSGTSKSSYNEQFF
TRBV6-5	TRBJ2-5	.	.	CASSYEGQETQYF
TRBV18	TRBJ2-7	.	.	CASSPGGTPYEQYF
TRBV7-8	TRBJ2-5	TRBD1	.	CANSLQAGQGQETQYF
TRBV9	TRBJ1-6	TRBD1	.	CASSWTGDNSPLHF
TRBV6-5	TRBJ2-3	.	.	CASSSGKRDTQYF
TRBV24-1	TRBJ2-5	TRBD1	.	CATSGYPGQGQETQYF
TRBV28	TRBJ1-1	TRBD1	.	CASSPRYRGGATEAFF
TRBV5-6	TRBJ2-1	.	.	CASSLTLQRDVQFF
TRBV10-3	TRBJ1-1	.	.	CAISAVAANTEAFF
TRBV3-1/TRBV3-2	TRBJ1-5	.	.	CASSQDRGGSNQPQHF
TRBV9	TRBJ2-5	.	.	CASSVGGARETQYF
TRBV27	TRBJ2-4	TRBD2	.	CASSLYLAGLNLQYF
TRBV7-2	TRBJ1-3	.	.	CASGRGRGSGGNTIYF
TRBV14	TRBJ1-3	.	.	CASSTSGNTIYF
TRBV11-3	TRBJ2-7	TRBD2	.	CASSPGLAGGSNEQYF
TRBV28	TRBJ1-5	TRBD1	.	CASSQPTGMGNQPQHF
TRBV21-1	TRBJ2-4	.	.	CASSKGGPLLAKNIQYF
TRBV6-5	TRBJ2-7	.	.	CASSRTGLVYEQYF
TRBV6-5	TRBJ1-3	TRBD1	.	CASSINRGTGNTIYF
TRBV7-9	TRBJ2-2	TRBD1	.	CASRLRPGQGNTGELFF
TRBV28	TRBJ1-4	TRBD1	.	CASSFAGGNEKLFF
TRBV7-3	TRBJ2-2	TRBD1	once	CASSWDRDTGELFF
TRBV28	TRBJ1-6	.	.	CASSPTGYNSPLHF
TRBV12-3/TRBV12-4	TRBJ1-1	.	.	CASTGQVNTEAFF
TRBV5-6	TRBJ2-7	TRBD1	.	CASSLGQGRYEQYF
TRBV27	TRBJ1-2	.	few	CASSSPGRIYGYTF
TRBV7-3	TRBJ2-1	TRBD2	.	CASSYGTSGYNEQFF
TRBV19	TRBJ2-2	.	.	CASSIWGRSGELFF
TRBV3-1/TRBV3-2	TRBJ2-5	TRBD2	.	CASSGGLAGSQETQYF
TRBV5-1	TRBJ2-7	TRBD2	.	CASSLGGLAGTYEQYF
TRBV7-9	TRBJ1-4	.	.	CASSLGRDATNEKLFF
TRBV7-2	TRBJ2-7	.	once	CASSLKGHPPSYEQYF
TRBV9	TRBJ2-1	TRBD2	.	CASSIHRAGAHNEQFF
TRBV4-3	TRBJ1-3	TRBD1	.	CASSQQGQGASGNTIYF